This section outlines one TCR beta chain sequence together with its context. Antigen: not known. Sequencing followed a ViraFEST assay step that expanded antigen-specific CD4+ T cells with viral peptide pools. Following an approximately eleven-day culture, CD4+ T cells were purified. Nucleocapsid antibodies stayed negative before and after vaccination, showing no earlier SARS-CoV-2 infection. After 1.8 million or so PBMC were placed in each well, they were cultured with approximately 9.4 IU/ml IL-2 and around 10 ug/ml peptides. With 3 bases removed from V and 0 bases from J, the gap between germline ends came to 12 bases. This CDR3 has 15 residues. CDR1 GTSNPN and CDR2 SVGIG come from the germline V gene (reference sequence). These data come from a study of vaccination effects on CD4 cells after COVID-19. Study summary: Participants each got two BNT162b2 or mRNA-1273 vaccine doses. Study-level points and caveats: A shortage of convalescent patients and an absence of early post-infection timepoints characterized the study. Clones that were induced by infection or by vaccine showed marked contraction late after vaccination.

The repertoire was sequenced with immunoSEQ multiplex PCR; TCRdb's copy has only in-frame clones and lacks some. The table shows some 69,000 clones, with approximately 75% occurring only once. This TCR was sampled from a human donor who received a COVID-19 vaccine. The rearrangement uses TRBV30 and TRBJ1-3, with D uncertain. The material was CD4+ T cells from PBMCs cultured with HCoV-NL63 spike peptides, obtained before COVID-19 vaccination. CDR3 region: CAWSPDRSSGNTIYF. The CDR3 region has the DNA TGTGCCTGGAGCCCCGACCGAAGCTCTGGAAACACCATATATTTT.